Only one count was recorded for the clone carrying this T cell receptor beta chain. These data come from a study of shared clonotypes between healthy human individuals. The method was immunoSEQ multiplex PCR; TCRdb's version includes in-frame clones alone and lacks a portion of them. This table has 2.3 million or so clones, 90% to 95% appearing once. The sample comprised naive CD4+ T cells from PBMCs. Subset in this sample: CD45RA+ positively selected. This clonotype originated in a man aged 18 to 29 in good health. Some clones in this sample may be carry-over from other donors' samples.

The CDR3 DNA sequence: TGTGCCAGCCGACTAGCGGGAAGTAGCACAGATACGCAGTATTTT. The encoded protein is CASRLAGSSTDTQYF. The chain employs TRBV27 and TRBJ2-3, with TRBD2 identical over 11 bases. The CDR3 has 15 amino acids. Germline CDR1 reads MNHEY; CDR2 reads SMNVEV (reference sequence). The V segment lost 8 bases and the J segment 0 bases; nucleotides outside the gene matches: 4.